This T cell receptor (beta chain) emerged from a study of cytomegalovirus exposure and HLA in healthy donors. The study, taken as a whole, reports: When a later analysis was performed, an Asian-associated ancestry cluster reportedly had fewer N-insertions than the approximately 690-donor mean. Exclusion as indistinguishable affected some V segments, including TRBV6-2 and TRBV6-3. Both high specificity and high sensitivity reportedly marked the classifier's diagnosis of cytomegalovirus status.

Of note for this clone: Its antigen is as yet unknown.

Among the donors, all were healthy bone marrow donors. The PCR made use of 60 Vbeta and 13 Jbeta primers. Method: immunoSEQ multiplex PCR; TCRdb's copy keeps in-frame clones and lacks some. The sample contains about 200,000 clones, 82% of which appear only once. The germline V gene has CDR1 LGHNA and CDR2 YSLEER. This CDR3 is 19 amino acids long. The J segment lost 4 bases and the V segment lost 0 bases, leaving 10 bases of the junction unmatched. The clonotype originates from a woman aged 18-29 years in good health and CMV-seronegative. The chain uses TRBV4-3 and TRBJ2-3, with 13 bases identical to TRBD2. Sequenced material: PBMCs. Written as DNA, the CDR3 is TGCGCCAGCAGCCAAGATGGACTAGCGGGAGAGGGAACTCCAGATACGCAGTATTTT. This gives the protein CASSQDGLAGEGTPDTQYF.